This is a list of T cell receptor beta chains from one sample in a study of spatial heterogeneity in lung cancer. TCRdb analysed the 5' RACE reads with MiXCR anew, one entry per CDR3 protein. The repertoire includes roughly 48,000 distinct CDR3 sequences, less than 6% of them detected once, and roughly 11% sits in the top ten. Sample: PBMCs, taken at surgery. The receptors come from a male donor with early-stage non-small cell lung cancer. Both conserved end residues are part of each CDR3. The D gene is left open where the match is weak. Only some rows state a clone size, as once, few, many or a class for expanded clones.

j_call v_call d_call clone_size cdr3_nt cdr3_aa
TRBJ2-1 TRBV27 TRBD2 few TGTGCCAGCAGACCGAGCGGGGGAGGGTACAATGAGCAGTTCTTC CASRPSGGGYNEQFF
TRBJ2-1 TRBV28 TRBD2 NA TGTGCCAGCAGTCCCCCCACCGGGACTAGCGGGAGGAATGAGCAGTTCTTC CASSPPTGTSGRNEQFF
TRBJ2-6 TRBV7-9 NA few TGTGCCAGCAGCCTCGACAGGTCTGGGGCCAACGTCCTGACTTTC CASSLDRSGANVLTF
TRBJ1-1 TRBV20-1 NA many TGCAGTGCTAGAGGGCCCATGAACACTGAAGCTTTCTTT CSARGPMNTEAFF
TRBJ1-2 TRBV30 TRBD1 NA TGTGCCTGGAGTGGGGACAGGAACTATGGCTACACCTTC CAWSGDRNYGYTF
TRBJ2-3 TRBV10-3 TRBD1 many TGTGCCACCATGGGACAGGACACAGATACGCAGTATTTT CATMGQDTDTQYF
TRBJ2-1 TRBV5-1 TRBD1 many TGCGCCAGCAGCTTACAACAGGGGTACAATGAGCAGTTCTTC CASSLQQGYNEQFF
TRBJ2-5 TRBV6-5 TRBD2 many TGTGCCAGCAGCCCTCCAGCGGGAGGGCTAAAGACCCAGTACTTC CASSPPAGGLKTQYF
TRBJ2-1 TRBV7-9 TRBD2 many TGTGCCAGCAGCACCTCGAGGACTAGCGGGAGGCCGAGCTCCTACAATGAGCAGTTCTTC CASSTSRTSGRPSSYNEQFF
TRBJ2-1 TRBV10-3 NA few TGTGCCATCAGTGACCCCCCAGCGAGATACAATGAGCAGTTCTTC CAISDPPARYNEQFF
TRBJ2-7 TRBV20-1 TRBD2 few TGCAGTGCTCCCCTCACAGCGGGAGGGAAGAACGAGCAGTACTTC CSAPLTAGGKNEQYF
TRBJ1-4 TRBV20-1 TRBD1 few TGCAGTGCTAGAGATAGGACAGGGACTGAAAAACTGTTTTTT CSARDRTGTEKLFF
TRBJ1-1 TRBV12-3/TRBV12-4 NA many TGTGCCAGCAGTTTGCAGGGACCGAACACTGAAGCTTTCTTT CASSLQGPNTEAFF
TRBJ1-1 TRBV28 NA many TGTGCCAGCAGTTTTCTGGGGTTGGGGACTGAAGCTTTCTTT CASSFLGLGTEAFF
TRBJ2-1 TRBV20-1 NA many TGCAGTGCGTCACAGGAGGCAAGCTCCTACAATGAGCAGTTCTTC CSASQEASSYNEQFF
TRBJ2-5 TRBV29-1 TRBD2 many TGCAGCGTTGGGCTAGCGGGAGGGCAGACCCAGTACTTC CSVGLAGGQTQYF
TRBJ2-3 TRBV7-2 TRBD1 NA TGTGCCAGCAGCCAGCGGACAGGGGCCACAGATACGCCGTATTTT CASSQRTGATDTPYF
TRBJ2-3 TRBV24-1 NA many TGTGCCACCAGTCCCAACCGACAGCCAGATACGCAGTATTTT CATSPNRQPDTQYF
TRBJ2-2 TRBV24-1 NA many TGTGCCACCAGTGATCTGCCCATAATCTCCGGAGACACCGGGGAGCTGTTTTTT CATSDLPIISGDTGELFF
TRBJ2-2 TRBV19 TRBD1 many TGTGCCAGTAGCCGCTCCGGGACAGCGAACACCGGGGAGCTGTTTTTT CASSRSGTANTGELFF
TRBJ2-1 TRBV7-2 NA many TGTGCCAGCAGCTCCAGGGGCTTAAGCTCCTACAATGAGCAGTTCTTC CASSSRGLSSYNEQFF
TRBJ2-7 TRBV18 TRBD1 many TGTGCCAGCTCACGCGGGACAGGGGCCTACGAGCAGTACTTC CASSRGTGAYEQYF
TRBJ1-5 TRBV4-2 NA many TGTGCCAGCAGCCTCGTCAGATACAATCAGCCCCAGCATTTT CASSLVRYNQPQHF
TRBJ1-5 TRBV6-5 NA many TGTGCCAGCAGCCCCTCACAGGGTAGTCAGCCCCAGCATTTT CASSPSQGSQPQHF
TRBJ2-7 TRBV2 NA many TGTGCCACCTCACAGTTTTCCTACGAGCAGTACTTC CATSQFSYEQYF
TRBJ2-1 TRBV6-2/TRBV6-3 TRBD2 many TGTGCCAGCAGTTGGGGACTAGCGGGAGGGCCACCGTTCTTC CASSWGLAGGPPFF
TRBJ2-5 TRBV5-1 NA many TGCGCCAGCAGCTTCGGGCAGCGAGAGACCCAGTACTTC CASSFGQRETQYF
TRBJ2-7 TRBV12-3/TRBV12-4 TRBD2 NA TGTGTCAGCAGCGCGACTAGCGGGGCCTACGAGCAGTACTTC CVSSATSGAYEQYF
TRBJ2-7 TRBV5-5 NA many TGTGCCAGCAGCTTGGGCGGGACCTCCTACGAGCAGTACTTC CASSLGGTSYEQYF
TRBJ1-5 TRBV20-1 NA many TGCAGTGCTAGAGACGGAAGTGGGGGACAGCCCCAGCATTTT CSARDGSGGQPQHF
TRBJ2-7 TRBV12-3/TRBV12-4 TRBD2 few TGTGCCAGCGGGTTAGCGGGAACCTACGAGCAGTACTTC CASGLAGTYEQYF
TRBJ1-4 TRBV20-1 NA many TGCAGTGCTAGTCTTTCAGGGGTATCGGCAACTAATGAAAAACTGTTTTTT CSASLSGVSATNEKLFF
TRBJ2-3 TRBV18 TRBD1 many TGTGCCAGCTCACCGTTTAGACAGGGGTCAGATACGCAGTATTTT CASSPFRQGSDTQYF
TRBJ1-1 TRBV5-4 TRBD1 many TGTGCCAGCAGCCGGACTACAGGGGTGTTCACTGAAGCTTTCTTT CASSRTTGVFTEAFF
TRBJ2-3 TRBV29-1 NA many TGCAGCGTTGAGGGCCCCGAGGGGAGGAGCACAGATACGCAGTATTTT CSVEGPEGRSTDTQYF
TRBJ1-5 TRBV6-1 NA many TGTGCCAGCAGCGTTCAGGTGAATCAGCCCCAGCATTTT CASSVQVNQPQHF
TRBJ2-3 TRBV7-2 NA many TGTGCCAGCAGCTTTACACGGGATACGCAGTATTTT CASSFTRDTQYF
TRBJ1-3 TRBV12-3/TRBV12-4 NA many TGTGCCAGCAGTTCGAACAAGGACGGAAACACCATATATTTT CASSSNKDGNTIYF
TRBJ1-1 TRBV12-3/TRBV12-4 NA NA TGTGCCAGCAGTTTAAAAGGGAGGGCGCCGGCTTTCTTT CASSLKGRAPAFF
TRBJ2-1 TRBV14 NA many TGTGCCAGCAGCCACGGGACACGGAGACGGGGTAATGAGCAGTTCTTC CASSHGTRRRGNEQFF
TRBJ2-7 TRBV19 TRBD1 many TGTGCCAGTAGTGAACAGGGGATTCATTACGAGCAGTACTTC CASSEQGIHYEQYF
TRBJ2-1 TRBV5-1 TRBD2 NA TGCGCCAGCAGCTTGCGGCTAGCGGCGGGAGGCTCCTACAATGAGCAGTTCTTC CASSLRLAAGGSYNEQFF
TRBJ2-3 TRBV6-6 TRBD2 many TGTGCCAGCAGTTACGACCCCGCGGGAGGGCCGGGCACAGATACGCAGTATTTT CASSYDPAGGPGTDTQYF
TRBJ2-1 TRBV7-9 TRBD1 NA TGTGCCAGCAGCCCCCGACAGGGGACCTCCTACAATGAGCAGTTCTTC CASSPRQGTSYNEQFF